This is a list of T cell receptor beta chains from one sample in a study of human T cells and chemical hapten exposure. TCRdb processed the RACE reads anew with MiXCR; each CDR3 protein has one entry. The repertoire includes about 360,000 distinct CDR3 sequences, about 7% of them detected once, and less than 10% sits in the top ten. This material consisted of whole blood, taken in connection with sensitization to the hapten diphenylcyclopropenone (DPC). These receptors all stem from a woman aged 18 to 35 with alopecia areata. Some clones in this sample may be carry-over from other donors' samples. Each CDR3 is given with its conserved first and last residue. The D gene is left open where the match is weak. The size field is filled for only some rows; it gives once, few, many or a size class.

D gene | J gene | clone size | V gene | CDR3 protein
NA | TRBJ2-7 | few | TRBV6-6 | CASSYSFARSYEQYF
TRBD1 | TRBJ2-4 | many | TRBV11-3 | CASSFGQGDIQYF
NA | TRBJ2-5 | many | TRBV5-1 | CASRQAAQETQYF
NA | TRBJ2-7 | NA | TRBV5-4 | CASSTGTEYYEKYF
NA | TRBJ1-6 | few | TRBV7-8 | CASSGQGYNSPLHF
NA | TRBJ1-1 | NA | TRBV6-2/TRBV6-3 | CASSPRAKNTEAFF
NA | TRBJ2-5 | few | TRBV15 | CATSRGAVQETQYF
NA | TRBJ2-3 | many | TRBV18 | CASSEDSRAQYF
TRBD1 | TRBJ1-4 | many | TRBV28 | CASVDRENEKLFF
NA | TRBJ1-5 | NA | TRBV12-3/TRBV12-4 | CASSSDSERQPQHF
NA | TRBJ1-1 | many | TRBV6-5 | CASVRGWGFRAFF
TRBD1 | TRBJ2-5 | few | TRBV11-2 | CASSWDRRETQYF
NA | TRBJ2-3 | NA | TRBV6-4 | CASSAGVEPDTQYF
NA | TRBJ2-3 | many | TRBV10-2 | CASGSVGNPDTQYF
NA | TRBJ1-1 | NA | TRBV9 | CASSVGGQPFEALF